A single sample is the source of the 26 T cell receptor beta chains below, sequenced in a study of T cells after yellow fever vaccination. TCRdb re-called the 5' RACE reads with MiXCR, one entry per CDR3 protein. The sample carries 300,000 to 400,000 distinct CDR3 sequences, roughly 9.4% recorded once. Here the sequenced sample was PBMCs, taken on the day of the first yellow fever vaccination. These receptors all come from a man aged 18 to 35 who received the YFV17D yellow fever vaccine.

The rearrangement links TRBV7-9 to TRBJ2-2, with D tentatively TRBD1 (5 bases). With 4 bases removed from V and 0 bases from J, the gap between germline ends came to 12 bases. The CDR3 loop spans 16 amino acids. Germline V gives CDR1 SEHNR, CDR2 FQNEAQ (reference sequence). The CDR3: CASSSPVTANTGELFF. DNA for the CDR3: TGTGCCAGCAGCTCGCCCGTGACAGCGAACACCGGGGAGCTGTTTTTT.

The rearrangement uses TRBV5-1 and TRBJ2-1, with D tentatively TRBD2 (5 bases). CDR1 SGHRS and CDR2 YFSETQ come from the germline V gene. CDR3 length equals 15 residues. The V end was cut by 3 bases, the J end by 8 bases, with 18 bases between. The CDR3, as DNA: TGCGCCAGCAGCTCAGGATTTACGGGGATCCATGAGCAGTTCTTC. Amino acid sequence: CASSSGFTGIHEQFF.

This clonotype was seen a handful of times. The chain combines TRBV5-1 with TRBJ1-2; a possible D gene is TRBD1 (6 bases). There are 14 residues in the CDR3. Trimming removed 7 bases at V and 6 bases at J, with 19 bases between. Germline V gene lookup returns CDR1 SGHRS and CDR2 YFSETQ. The CDR3 region has the DNA TGCGCCAGCGGACAGACTATATCCGCTGATGGCTACACCTTC. Protein product: CASGQTISADGYTF.

This clonotype showed up just a few times. The V and J genes are TRBV6-2 or TRBV6-3 and TRBJ2-3; TRBD2 aligns across 10 bases. The germline gives CDR1 MNHEY, CDR2 SVGEGT. The CDR3 length is 17 residues. V shed 6 bases, J shed 0 bases, and the junction held 9 bases outside the gene matches. In DNA, the CDR3 is TGTGCCAGCAGAAATCATCTAGCGGGGGATAGCACAGATACGCAGTATTTT. Its protein is CASRNHLAGDSTDTQYF.

This clonotype was seen ten or more times. This chain connects TRBV12-3 or TRBV12-4 to TRBJ2-1; TRBD2 agrees at 8 bases. CDR3 length: 14 residues. With V trimmed by 6 bases and J by 1 base, 2 bases remained unmatched. The DNA for the CDR3 is TGTGCCAGCAGGGGACTAGATTCCTACAATGAGCAGTTCTTC. Translated, it gives CASRGLDSYNEQFF.

In this sample, this clonotype turned up once. The chain recombines TRBV6-5 with TRBJ2-2; 8 nucleotides align to TRBD1. Losses at the gene ends were 4 bases for V and 7 bases for J; bases not matched to a gene: 8. This CDR3 is built from 15 residues. Germline CDR1 reads MNHEY; CDR2 reads SVGAGI. CDR3 amino acids: CASSFGQGTYGELFF. The CDR3 DNA reads TGTGCCAGCAGTTTCGGACAGGGAACATACGGGGAGCTGTTTTTT.

This rearrangement joins TRBV5-1 to TRBJ2-2; D is ambiguous. V was pared by 5 bases and J by 3 bases, with 5 bases between. CDR1 is SGHRS and CDR2 is YFSETQ in the germline V gene. This CDR3 comprises 12 residues. CDR3 protein: CASRADTGELFF. The CDR3 region has the DNA TGCGCCAGCAGGGCAGACACCGGGGAGCTGTTTTTT.

This rearrangement joins TRBV6-1 to TRBJ2-1; 7 nucleotides agree with TRBD1. V lost 4 bases, J lost 4 bases, and 7 bases stayed unmatched. The CDR3 extends over 15 amino acids. Germline lookup yields CDR1 MNHNS and CDR2 SASEGT. CDR3 DNA: TGTGCCAGCAGTGCGAGACAGGGTGGGTACAATGAGCAGTTCTTC. This translates into CASSARQGGYNEQFF.

This clonotype was picked up a small number of times. The J gene is TRBJ1-1, the V gene TRBV7-2, with D tentatively TRBD1 (5 bases). The CDR3 runs to 14 residues. Trimming removed 7 bases from V and 2 bases from J, with 14 bases in between. Germline values: CDR1 SGHTA, CDR2 FQGNSA. The CDR3 DNA reads TGTGCCAGCACTGCAGCAGGGATTAACACTGAAGCTTTCTTT. Protein: CASTAAGINTEAFF.

This clonotype has more than one count but fewer than ten. The chain joins TRBV6-5 to TRBJ2-7; 12 nucleotides align to TRBD1. The J segment lost 4 bases and the V segment lost 5 bases, leaving 6 bases of the junction unmatched. From germline, CDR1 is MNHEY and CDR2 SVGAGI. CDR3 size: 15 residues. CDR3: CASSHPGQGAYEQYV. The CDR3, as DNA: TGTGCCAGCAGTCACCCGGGACAGGGGGCTTACGAGCAGTACGTC.

This clonotype was seen repeatedly, ten times or more. The chain is built from TRBV5-1 and TRBJ1-1, with 9 bases lining up with TRBD1. This CDR3 has 19 amino acids. Germline V CDR1 and CDR2: SGHRS, YFSETQ. The J segment lost 4 bases and the V segment lost 1 base, leaving 17 bases of the junction unmatched. The CDR3 reads CASSLRYRDRVEVRTEAFF. CDR3 nucleotides: TGCGCCAGCAGCTTGAGATACCGGGACAGGGTAGAGGTGCGCACTGAAGCTTTCTTT.

The chain links TRBV12-3 or TRBV12-4 to TRBJ1-1; D remains unclear. The CDR3 covers 13 residues. The ends were cut back, 5 bases at V and 3 bases at J, with 10 bases in the middle. CDR3 sequence: CASSLQSYTEAFF. Written as DNA, the CDR3 is TGTGCCAGCAGTCTACAGAGCTACACTGAAGCTTTCTTT.

The chain couples TRBV20-1 to TRBJ2-5, with TRBD2 matching 11 bases. The germline V gene encodes CDR1 DFQATT and CDR2 SNEGSKA (reference sequence). The CDR3 is 16 residues long. The ends lost 4 bases at V and 5 bases at J; junction bases unmatched: 12. The CDR3 bases are TGCAGTGCTAACTTTCTCCTAGCGGGGGGTCAGGAGACCCAGTACTTC. This sequence encodes CSANFLLAGGQETQYF.

The J gene is TRBJ2-5, the V gene TRBV20-1; D perhaps matches TRBD1 (5 bases). Germline V gene sequence: CDR1 DFQATT, CDR2 SNEGSKA (reference sequence). The CDR3 sequence is 13 residues long. The V end was cut by 6 bases, the J end by 5 bases, with 16 bases between. The CDR3 reads CSAFKGPGETQYF. CDR3 nucleotide sequence: TGCAGTGCATTCAAAGGGCCAGGGGAGACCCAGTACTTC.

There are many counts of this clonotype. The chain uses TRBV5-1 and TRBJ1-1; tentatively, D is TRBD1 (5 bases). CDR3 length: 14 amino acids. Germline assignment: CDR1 SGHRS and CDR2 YFSETQ. Trimming cost V 2 bases and J 5 bases, with 13 bases left between them. This chain's CDR3 is CASSFWGDRTEAFF. CDR3 in DNA: TGCGCCAGCAGCTTTTGGGGCGACCGGACTGAAGCTTTCTTT.

The chain is built from TRBV6-1 and TRBJ2-2; the D call may be TRBD1 or TRBD2 (5 bases each). Per the germline V gene, CDR1 is MNHNS and CDR2 is SASEGT. The V and J ends lost 5 bases and 0 bases respectively, with 13 bases between them. CDR3 length: 16 amino acids. In DNA, the CDR3 is TGTGCCAGCAGTCAGAGGGGCTTTTCGAACACCGGGGAGCTGTTTTTT. This gives the protein CASSQRGFSNTGELFF.

The chain combines TRBV18 with TRBJ1-6; perhaps TRBD1 as D (5 bases). In germline, CDR1 is KGHSH, CDR2 LQKENI. This CDR3 is built from 16 residues. The V end lost 2 bases, the J end lost 6 bases, and 14 bases lay between the germline ends. CDR3 loop: CASSPRTGTGNSPLHF. The CDR3 nucleotides read TGTGCCAGCTCACCAAGAACCGGGACGGGTAATTCACCCCTCCACTTT. The full variable domain, completed using reference TRBV18 and TRBJ1-6, is NAGVMQNPRHLVRRRGQEARLRCSPMKGHSHVYWYRQLPEEGLKFMVYLQKENIIDESGMPKERFSAEFPKEGPSILRIQQVVRGDSAAYFCASSPRTGTGNSPLHFGNGTRLTVT.

The chain has TRBV25-1 and TRBJ2-7; no definite D call. Trimming removed 3 bases at V and 0 bases at J, with 12 bases between. CDR1 is MGHDK, CDR2 SYGVNS, per germline. This CDR3 has 15 amino acids. In DNA form, the CDR3 reads TGTGCCAGCAGTGATTTTCCTGCACTCTCCTACGAGCAGTACGTC. Protein: CASSDFPALSYEQYV.

This clonotype appeared many times. The chain joins TRBV6-1 to TRBJ1-2, with 8 bases lining up with TRBD1. V dropped 2 bases and J dropped 2; count of bases not matched to a gene: 7. There are 16 residues in the CDR3. CDR1 is MNHNS and CDR2 is SASEGT in the germline V gene. CDR3 coding DNA: TGTGCCAGCAGTGAACCGGGACAGGCGACGAACTATGGCTACACCTTC. Its protein is CASSEPGQATNYGYTF.

In its sample, this clonotype was seen many times. V gene TRBV28 combines with J gene TRBJ2-7; 9 bases line up with TRBD1. CDR3 length equals 17 residues. Germline lookup yields CDR1 MDHEN and CDR2 SYDVKM. Germline trimming cut 3 bases from V and 2 bases from J; bases unmatched to any gene: 11. CDR3 residues: CASSFPRTGVTTYEQYF. The CDR3 bases are TGTGCCAGCAGTTTCCCCCGGACAGGGGTCACGACCTACGAGCAGTACTTC.

This clonotype was observed a few times. The rearrangement uses TRBV6-5 and TRBJ2-2; D ambiguous. With 0 bases removed from V and 2 bases from J, the gap between germline ends came to 10 bases. Germline CDR1 and CDR2: MNHEY and SVGAGI. CDR3 length: 16 amino acids. The CDR3 bases are TGTGCCAGCAGTTACTCGCGGCAACTAAACACCGGGGAGCTGTTTTTT. Protein sequence: CASSYSRQLNTGELFF.

Only a few counts were recorded for this clonotype. CDR3 region: CASRETSGWADTQYF. DNA of the CDR3: TGTGCCAGCAGGGAGACTAGCGGGTGGGCAGATACGCAGTATTTT. V and J are TRBV2 and TRBJ2-3, with TRBD2 matching 10 bases. This CDR3 contains 15 residues. Trimming removed 6 bases from V and 4 bases from J; junction bases left unmatched: 7. Germline V gene sequence: CDR1 SNHLY, CDR2 FYNNEI.

This clonotype occurred a few times. This chain joins TRBV7-9 and TRBJ2-3, with TRBD1 as a possible D gene (5 bases). There are 15 residues in the CDR3. CDR1 is SEHNR and CDR2 is FQNEAQ in the germline V gene (reference sequence). Trimming shortened V by 4 bases and J by 4 bases, and 15 bases separated the two germline ends. The CDR3: CASSSGGREADTQYF. DNA of the CDR3: TGTGCCAGCAGCTCGGGCGGCAGGGAAGCAGATACGCAGTATTTT.

This clonotype was found a few times. The rearrangement links TRBV12-3 or TRBV12-4 to TRBJ1-1; no firm D call. The CDR3 is made up of 14 amino acids. The germline V and J ends were trimmed by 0 bases and 6 bases, with 11 bases remaining between them. The CDR3 loop is CASSLAAVDAEAFF. CDR3 nucleotides: TGTGCCAGCAGTTTAGCGGCGGTAGACGCTGAAGCTTTCTTT.

There are many counts of this clonotype. The chain uses TRBV7-9 and TRBJ1-5; D gene uncertain. Germline V gives CDR1 SEHNR, CDR2 FQNEAQ (reference sequence). The CDR3 loop spans 12 amino acids. Between the trimmed V and J ends, which lost 1 base and 7 bases, there was a span of 5 bases. CDR3 DNA: TGTGCCAGCAGCTTAGGAAGGCAGCCCCAGCATTTT. It specifies CASSLGRQPQHF.

Many counts were recorded for this clonotype. V and J are TRBV12-3 or TRBV12-4 and TRBJ1-2; D perhaps matches TRBD1 (5 bases). Trimming removed 5 bases at V and 3 bases at J, with 10 bases between. This CDR3 contains 13 residues. The DNA for the CDR3 is TGTGCCAGCAGTCTGATGGGGGACTATGGCTACACCTTC. Translated: CASSLMGDYGYTF.